A single sample is the source of the 7 T cell receptor beta chains below, sequenced in a study of T-cell reconstitution after alpha-beta-depleted transplantation in children. Unique molecular identifiers tagged the TCRbeta library. From the PCR reads, TCRdb called clonotypes with MiXCR, one entry per CDR3 protein. The repertoire consists of a few hundred thousand distinct CDR3 sequences, with approximately 11% occurring once and the leading ten covering about 5%. Sequenced material: PBMCs from the stem cell graft donor, taken from the stem cell graft. The source of these receptors is a human donor who donated a stem cell graft to a child with acute myeloid leukemia.

In this sample, this clonotype turned up many times. This chain links TRBV5-1 with TRBJ2-1; 13 bases agree with TRBD2. The CDR3 contains 17 residues. Germline trimming cut 4 bases from V and 4 bases from J; bases unmatched to any gene: 8. Germline CDR1 and CDR2: SGHRS and YFSETQ. CDR3 DNA: TGCGCCAGCAGCCCAAACCTACTAGCGGGAGGGTACAATGAGCAGTTCTTC. Its protein is CASSPNLLAGGYNEQFF.

This clonotype appeared a few times. This chain uses TRBV6-6 with TRBJ2-7; D possibly corresponds to TRBD1 (6 bases). Per the germline V gene, CDR1 is MNHNY and CDR2 is SVGAGI (reference sequence). V was cut by 2 bases and J by 3 bases, with 8 bases left in between. CDR3 length: 13 amino acids. CDR3 sequence reads: CASSYRDNYEQYV. The DNA of the CDR3 is TGTGCCAGCAGTTACCGGGACAACTACGAGCAGTACGTC.

The chain recombines TRBV28 with TRBJ2-1, with 11 bases identical to TRBD2. Unmatched junction bases numbered 19, after V lost 6 bases and J lost 12 bases. CDR1 is MDHEN and CDR2 is SYDVKM in the germline V gene. The CDR3 extends over 17 amino acids. In DNA, the CDR3 is TGTGCCAGCAGCCCTTCCCCGGCTAGCGGGGGGCTCGGGGGGCAGTTCTTC. Translated: CASSPSPASGGLGGQFF.

The chain links TRBV12-3 or TRBV12-4 to TRBJ2-3; 8 nucleotides line up with TRBD2. The V segment lost 2 bases and the J segment 4 bases; nucleotides outside the gene matches: 8. The CDR3 runs 16 residues. The CDR3 bases are TGTGCCAGCAGTTTACGCGGCGGGGGGACGGCAGATACGCAGTATTTT. Amino acids: CASSLRGGGTADTQYF.

In this sample, this clonotype turned up a few times. The chain joins TRBV29-1 to TRBJ1-1, with TRBD1 matching 7 bases. The CDR3 covers 11 residues. Germline lookup yields CDR1 SQVTM and CDR2 ANQGSEA. Trimming took 7 bases from V and 4 from J; bases not matched to a gene: 3. The CDR3 is CSGTGVTEAFF. For the CDR3, the DNA is TGCAGCGGCACAGGGGTCACTGAAGCTTTCTTT. The variable domain in full, with the rest retrieved from reference TRBV29-1 and TRBJ1-1, is SAVISQKPSRDICQRGTSLTIQCQVDSQVTMMFWYRQQPGQSLTLIATANQGSEATYESGFVIDKFPISRPNLTFSTLTVSNMSPEDSSIYLCSGTGVTEAFFGQGTRLTVV.

This rearrangement joins TRBV7-9 to TRBJ2-3; D is uncertain. This CDR3 region has 11 residues. Germline loops: CDR1 SEHNR, CDR2 FQNEAQ (reference sequence). The CDR3 loop is CTWQGTDTQYF. The CDR3 coding sequence is TGTACGTGGCAGGGCACAGATACGCAGTATTTT.

This clonotype came up a few times. This chain connects TRBV15 to TRBJ2-2, with D unclear. The CDR3 is 16 residues long. Trimming took off 0 bases at V and 2 bases at J, with 10 bases between the two ends. From germline, CDR1 is LNHNV and CDR2 YYDKDF (reference sequence). The CDR3 nucleotides read TGTGCCACCAGCAGAGAGTGGACCGACAACACCGGGGAGCTGTTTTTT. This gives the protein CATSREWTDNTGELFF.